This is a list of T cell receptor beta chains from one sample in a study of blood T cell repertoires in COVID-19. Only in-frame clones appear in the TCRdb table, and some are missing; sequencing was by immunoSEQ multiplex PCR. This table holds about 76,000 clones, about four fifths found once. The sample was peripheral blood. These receptors all come from a woman aged 60 to 75 with acute or convalescent COVID-19. Each CDR3 is given with its conserved first and last residue. A D gene is named only where the DNA matches it firmly. Size is stated for part of the rows, as once, few or many counts, or as a class when the clone is expanded.

J gene,clone size,D gene,V gene,CDR3 protein,CDR3 DNA
TRBJ2-5,NA,TRBD2,TRBV7-2,CASSLDGSGAETQYF,TGTGCCAGCAGCTTAGACGGTAGCGGGGCGGAGACCCAGTACTTC
TRBJ2-2,NA,TRBD1,TRBV7-6,CASSLGGGRAGELFF,TGTGCCAGCAGCTTAGGAGGGGGCCGGGCCGGGGAGCTGTTTTTT
TRBJ2-7,NA,TRBD2,TRBV24-1,CATGDYYEQYF,TGTGCCACCGGGGACTACTACGAGCAGTACTTC
TRBJ1-3,NA,NA,TRBV7-6,CASSLGQVTGNTIYF,TGTGCCAGCAGCTTAGGACAGGTTACTGGAAACACCATATATTTT
TRBJ1-2,NA,NA,TRBV5-1,CASSLAGGWNGYTF,TGCGCCAGCAGCTTGGCGGGGGGCTGGAATGGCTACACCTTC
TRBJ1-3,once,NA,TRBV7-2,CASSLEGLLIGNTIYF,TGTGCCAGCAGCTTAGAGGGGCTGCTAATTGGAAACACCATATATTTT
TRBJ2-2,NA,TRBD1,TRBV11-2,CASSRGQGAGMGTGELFF,TGTGCCAGCAGCCGAGGACAGGGGGCGGGGATGGGCACCGGGGAGCTGTTTTTT
TRBJ1-2,few,NA,TRBV27,CASSLIPGLNNYGYTF,TGTGCCAGCAGTTTAATCCCCGGTCTGAATAACTATGGCTACACCTTC
TRBJ1-4,NA,NA,TRBV11-3,CASSLDQGSAPEKLFF,TGTGCCAGCAGCTTAGATCAGGGCAGTGCACCAGAAAAACTGTTTTTT
TRBJ1-2,NA,TRBD1,TRBV6-5,CASTQGQGFYGYTF,TGTGCCAGCACCCAAGGACAGGGCTTCTATGGCTACACCTTC
TRBJ2-3,few,TRBD1,TRBV30,CAWTRTGDTDTQYF,TGTGCCTGGACGAGGACAGGGGACACAGATACGCAGTATTTT
TRBJ2-5,once,TRBD1,TRBV30,CAWRTGGGETQYF,TGTGCCTGGAGGACAGGGGGTGGGGAGACCCAGTACTTC
TRBJ1-5,NA,TRBD1,TRBV30,CAWRPFGQGTDQPQHF,TGTGCCTGGAGGCCATTTGGACAGGGAACGGATCAGCCCCAGCATTTT
TRBJ2-1,NA,TRBD2,TRBV29-1,CSAQTGTSGDNEQFF,TGCAGCGCACAAACCGGGACTAGCGGGGACAATGAGCAGTTCTTC
TRBJ2-1,NA,TRBD2,TRBV24-1,CATSEITSGGNEQFF,TGTGCCACCAGTGAGATTACTAGCGGGGGAAATGAGCAGTTCTTC
TRBJ2-7,NA,TRBD1,TRBV4-3,CASSQDSGGQGVGEQYF,TGCGCCAGCAGCCAAGATTCCGGGGGACAGGGGGTAGGCGAGCAGTACTTC
TRBJ1-4,NA,NA,TRBV24-1,CATSDLRGLSLREKLFF,TGTGCCACCAGTGATTTGAGGGGCCTTAGCCTTCGAGAAAAACTGTTTTTT
TRBJ1-1,NA,TRBD1,TRBV12-5,CASGLGGQGVTEAFF,TGTGCTAGTGGTTTGGGGGGACAGGGGGTCACTGAAGCTTTCTTT